This T cell receptor (beta chain) was identified in a study of T cell responses to AZD1222 COVID-19 vaccine. Notes on this clone: What it recognizes is unknown.

General study points: Donors were chiefly white British, with a greater number of females, and clonal diversity was perhaps underestimated.

The germline V and J ends were trimmed by 2 bases and 4 bases, with 14 bases remaining between them. Looked up from germline, CDR1 is MNHNS and CDR2 is SASEGT. This CDR3 is 15 amino acids long. Only in-frame clones appear in the TCRdb table, and some are missing; sequencing was by immunoSEQ multiplex PCR. The profile covers roughly 150,000 clones, with around 93% appearing a single time and more than 1.1% taken by the ten largest. The receptor comes from an adult in good health. This chain uses TRBV6-1 with TRBJ1-2; D uncertain. The sample was peripheral blood, taken on day 0 of AZD1222 vaccination. The CDR3, as DNA: TGTGCCAGCAGTGAAAATCGGAGGAGGGTCTATGGCTACACCTTC. Protein: CASSENRRRVYGYTF.